Following are 20 T cell receptor beta chains from one sample sequenced in a study of shared clonotypes between healthy human individuals. Only in-frame clones appear in the TCRdb table, and some are missing; sequencing was by immunoSEQ multiplex PCR. There are about 1,800,000 clones in the sample; approximately 94% occur only once, and under 1.5% lies in the top ten. Naive CD8 cells were CD45RO-negative, positively selected for CCR7, excluding terminally differentiated effector memory CD45RA+ cells. Sequencing was carried out using naive CD8+ T cells sorted from blood. These receptors came from a man aged 18 to 30 in good health.

Of note for this clone: Sequence at one end of the junction differs from germline and may be a read error. The genes are TRBV4-1 and TRBJ1-1; D might be TRBD1 (6 bases). Germline V CDR1 and CDR2: MGHRA, YSYEKL. The CDR3 runs 15 residues. The CDR3 loop is CASSQEGGLKTEAFF. The CDR3 region has the DNA TGCGCCAGCAGCCAAGAAGGGGGGCTGAAAACTGAAGCTTTCTTT.

J is TRBJ1-1 and V is TRBV6-4, with D unclear. Germline V gives CDR1 MRHNA, CDR2 SNTAGT. Deletions cut 6 bases from V and 11 bases from J, with 13 bases between. The CDR3 covers 11 residues. CDR3 protein: CASSPRYLAFF. CDR3 DNA sequence: TGTGCCAGCAGCCCCCGTTATCTTGCTTTCTTT.

The chain joins TRBV7-9 to TRBJ2-7; maybe TRBD1 (5 bases). CDR3 length: 15 residues. V lost 0 bases and J lost 5, with 14 bases in between. Germline assignment: CDR1 SEHNR and CDR2 FQNEAQ (reference sequence). The CDR3 sequence is CASSLALGRVNEQYF. CDR3 nucleotide sequence: TGTGCCAGCAGCTTAGCGCTAGGCAGGGTAAACGAGCAGTACTTC.

In this sample, this clone turned up once. The V gene is TRBV30, the J gene TRBJ1-5, with a weak D call TRBD1 (6 bases). Between the trimmed V and J ends, which lost 2 bases and 5 bases, there was a span of 10 bases. Germline V gives CDR1 GTSNPN, CDR2 SVGIG (reference sequence). The CDR3 runs 13 residues. The CDR3 spells CAWSTGGDQPQHF. CDR3 sequence (DNA): TGTGCCTGGAGTACTGGGGGCGATCAGCCCCAGCATTTT.

V usage is TRBV4-3 and J usage is TRBJ1-3, with TRBD1 matching 9 bases. Germline CDR1 is LGHNA and CDR2 is YSLEER. The junction had 7 bases not matched to a gene; V was cut back by 4 bases and J by 3 bases. This CDR3 has 16 amino acids. The CDR3 spells CASSPTGTGFGNTIYF. CDR3 in DNA: TGCGCCAGCAGCCCTACCGGGACAGGGTTTGGAAACACCATATATTTT.

The J gene is TRBJ1-5, the V gene TRBV4-1, with D possibly matching TRBD1 (5 bases). The ends were cut back, 0 bases at V and 7 bases at J, with 13 bases in the middle. This CDR3 is built from 15 residues. Germline V CDR1 and CDR2: MGHRA, YSYEKL. CDR3 protein: CASSQDQGVRQPQHF. The CDR3 DNA reads as TGCGCCAGCAGCCAAGATCAGGGTGTTCGGCAGCCCCAGCATTTT.

The rearrangement links TRBV11-2 to TRBJ1-3; D call uncertain. Trimming took 7 bases from V and 0 from J, leaving 19 bases between them. CDR3 size: 17 residues. The germline gives CDR1 SGHAT, CDR2 FQNNGV. This CDR3 is CASTTSAAGISGNTIYF. DNA of the CDR3: TGTGCCAGCACGACTTCTGCAGCTGGTATCTCTGGAAACACCATATATTTT.

V is TRBV7-8 and J is TRBJ2-1, with unresolved D. The germline CDR1 and CDR2 sequences are SGHVS and FQNEAQ. This CDR3 is built from 17 residues. V was clipped by 5 bases and J by 0 bases, with 17 bases between them. CDR3 region: CASSESIWDLSYNEQFF. The CDR3 DNA reads as TGTGCCAGCAGCGAGAGCATCTGGGATCTCTCCTACAATGAGCAGTTCTTC.

As concerns this clone: Additional DNA sequences in this sample encode the identical CDR3. This chain links TRBV9 with TRBJ2-3; D is undetermined. Per germline, CDR1 SGDLS and CDR2 YYNGEE. V was shortened by 0 bases and J by 2 bases, with 4 bases between the two germline ends. The CDR3 covers 13 residues. The CDR3 DNA sequence: TGTGCCAGCAGCGTAGACTACACAGATACGCAGTATTTT. Translated, it gives CASSVDYTDTQYF.

Points on this clone: This CDR3 is also generated by other DNA sequences in the sample. The chain has TRBV6-1 and TRBJ2-7; D is possibly TRBD2 (6 bases). This CDR3 region has 14 residues. V was pared by 4 bases and J by 0 bases, with 10 bases between. From germline, CDR1 is MNHNS and CDR2 SASEGT. CDR3 in DNA: TGTGCCAGCAGTGTCCGGGGGAGCTCCTACGAGCAGTACTTC. This encodes CASSVRGSSYEQYF.

The chain employs TRBV12-2 and TRBJ1-5; TRBD1 reflects the table's D call only, with no check against the DNA. TRBV12-2 is an annotated pseudogene. There are 16 residues in the CDR3. The CDR3: CASRLADRGGNQPQHF. For the CDR3, the DNA is TGTGCAAGTCGCTTAGCTGACAGGGGCGGCAATCAGCCCCAGCATTTT.

V gene TRBV7-9 combines with J gene TRBJ2-7, with 9 nucleotides matching TRBD1. The CDR3 consists of 17 residues. CDR1 is SEHNR, CDR2 FQNEAQ, per germline (reference sequence). The V gene end was trimmed by 2 bases and the J gene end by 3 bases; junction bases not matched to a gene: 11. The CDR3 DNA reads as TGTGCCAGCAGCTTAACCCCGGGACAGGGACTTCTCTACGAGCAGTACTTC. Protein: CASSLTPGQGLLYEQYF.

The J gene is TRBJ2-2, the V gene TRBV13; D tentatively reads TRBD1 or TRBD2 (5 bases each). The germline V gene has CDR1 PRHDT and CDR2 FYEKMQ (reference sequence). This CDR3 spans 17 amino acids. V lost 5 bases and J lost 3, with 19 bases in between. In DNA form, the CDR3 reads TGTGCCAGCAGCCGGCCGAGTAGGGACCGCTACACCGGGGAGCTGTTTTTT. This sequence encodes CASSRPSRDRYTGELFF. The full variable domain, in which reference TRBV13 and TRBJ2-2 provide the parts outside the CDR3, is AAGVIQSPRHLIKEKRETATLKCYPIPRHDTVYWYQQGPGQDPQFLISFYEKMQSDKGSIPDRFSAQQFSDYHSELNMSSLELGDSALYFCASSRPSRDRYTGELFFGEGSRLTVL.

The V gene is TRBV5-1, the J gene TRBJ1-3; possible D gene TRBD1, 6 bases. Germline loops: CDR1 SGHRS, CDR2 YFSETQ. The CDR3 is 18 amino acids. V was clipped by 2 bases and J by 12 bases, with 30 bases between them. The CDR3 spells CASSFMDSRRLGETGIYF. CDR3 coding DNA: TGCGCCAGCAGCTTTATGGACAGCCGGCGCCTCGGGGAAACGGGCATATATTTT.

Details on this clone: Other DNA variants within this sample encode the same CDR3. The rearrangement links TRBV19 to TRBJ2-5; 7 bases match TRBD2. CDR3 length: 13 residues. With V trimmed by 6 bases and J by 5 bases, 6 bases remained unmatched. Germline V gene sequence: CDR1 LNHDA, CDR2 SQIVND (reference sequence). In nucleotides, the CDR3 is TGTGCCAGTAGCTTTCGGGGAGGGGAGACCCAGTACTTC. It is translated as CASSFRGGETQYF.

V gene TRBV6-1 combines with J gene TRBJ1-2; weak D call: TRBD1 (6 bases). Trimming cost V 2 bases and J 2 bases, with 15 bases left between them. The germline gives CDR1 MNHNS, CDR2 SASEGT. CDR3 size: 16 residues. The CDR3 DNA reads as TGTGCCAGCAGTGAATATCGGGGGACACCAAACTATGGCTACACCTTC. Its protein product is CASSEYRGTPNYGYTF.

The chain combines TRBV19 with TRBJ2-1; the match to TRBD2 covers 7 bases. The CDR3 has 13 residues. V lost 9 bases and J lost 5; bases outside the gene matches: 7. In germline, CDR1 is LNHDA, CDR2 SQIVND (reference sequence). The DNA of the CDR3 is TGTGCCAGCAGGCCCCGGGGGGACAATGAGCAGTTCTTC. Amino acid sequence: CASRPRGDNEQFF.

V is TRBV5-1 and J is TRBJ1-4, with 7 bases lining up with TRBD1. The CDR3 loop spans 15 amino acids. V lost 0 bases, J lost 3 bases, and 2 bases stayed unmatched. Germline V gene data show CDR1 as SGHRS and CDR2 as YFSETQ. The CDR3 DNA is TGCGCCAGCAGCTTGGGAGGGGGCTCTAATGAAAAACTGTTTTTT. It is translated as CASSLGGGSNEKLFF.

CDR3 nucleotide sequence: TGTGCCAGCAGTTCCCCGACTAGCGGGAGGGAACACGGGGAGCTGTTTTTT. As protein: CASSSPTSGREHGELFF. This chain connects TRBV27 to TRBJ2-2; 14 bases map to TRBD2. V trimming: 4 bases; J trimming: 7 bases; junction bases outside the gene matches: 8. CDR1 is MNHEY, CDR2 SMNVEV, per germline (reference sequence). This CDR3 region has 17 residues.

This clone was observed a single time. This chain uses TRBV29-1 with TRBJ2-7, with 8 bases lining up with TRBD2. V lost 4 bases, J lost 1 base, and 15 bases stayed unmatched. There are 17 residues in the CDR3. In germline, CDR1 is SQVTM, CDR2 ANQGSEA. Here the CDR3 DNA reads TGCAGCGTTGCGGGACTAGTCCGGGGCCACAAATCCTACGAGCAGTACTTC. It encodes CSVAGLVRGHKSYEQYF.